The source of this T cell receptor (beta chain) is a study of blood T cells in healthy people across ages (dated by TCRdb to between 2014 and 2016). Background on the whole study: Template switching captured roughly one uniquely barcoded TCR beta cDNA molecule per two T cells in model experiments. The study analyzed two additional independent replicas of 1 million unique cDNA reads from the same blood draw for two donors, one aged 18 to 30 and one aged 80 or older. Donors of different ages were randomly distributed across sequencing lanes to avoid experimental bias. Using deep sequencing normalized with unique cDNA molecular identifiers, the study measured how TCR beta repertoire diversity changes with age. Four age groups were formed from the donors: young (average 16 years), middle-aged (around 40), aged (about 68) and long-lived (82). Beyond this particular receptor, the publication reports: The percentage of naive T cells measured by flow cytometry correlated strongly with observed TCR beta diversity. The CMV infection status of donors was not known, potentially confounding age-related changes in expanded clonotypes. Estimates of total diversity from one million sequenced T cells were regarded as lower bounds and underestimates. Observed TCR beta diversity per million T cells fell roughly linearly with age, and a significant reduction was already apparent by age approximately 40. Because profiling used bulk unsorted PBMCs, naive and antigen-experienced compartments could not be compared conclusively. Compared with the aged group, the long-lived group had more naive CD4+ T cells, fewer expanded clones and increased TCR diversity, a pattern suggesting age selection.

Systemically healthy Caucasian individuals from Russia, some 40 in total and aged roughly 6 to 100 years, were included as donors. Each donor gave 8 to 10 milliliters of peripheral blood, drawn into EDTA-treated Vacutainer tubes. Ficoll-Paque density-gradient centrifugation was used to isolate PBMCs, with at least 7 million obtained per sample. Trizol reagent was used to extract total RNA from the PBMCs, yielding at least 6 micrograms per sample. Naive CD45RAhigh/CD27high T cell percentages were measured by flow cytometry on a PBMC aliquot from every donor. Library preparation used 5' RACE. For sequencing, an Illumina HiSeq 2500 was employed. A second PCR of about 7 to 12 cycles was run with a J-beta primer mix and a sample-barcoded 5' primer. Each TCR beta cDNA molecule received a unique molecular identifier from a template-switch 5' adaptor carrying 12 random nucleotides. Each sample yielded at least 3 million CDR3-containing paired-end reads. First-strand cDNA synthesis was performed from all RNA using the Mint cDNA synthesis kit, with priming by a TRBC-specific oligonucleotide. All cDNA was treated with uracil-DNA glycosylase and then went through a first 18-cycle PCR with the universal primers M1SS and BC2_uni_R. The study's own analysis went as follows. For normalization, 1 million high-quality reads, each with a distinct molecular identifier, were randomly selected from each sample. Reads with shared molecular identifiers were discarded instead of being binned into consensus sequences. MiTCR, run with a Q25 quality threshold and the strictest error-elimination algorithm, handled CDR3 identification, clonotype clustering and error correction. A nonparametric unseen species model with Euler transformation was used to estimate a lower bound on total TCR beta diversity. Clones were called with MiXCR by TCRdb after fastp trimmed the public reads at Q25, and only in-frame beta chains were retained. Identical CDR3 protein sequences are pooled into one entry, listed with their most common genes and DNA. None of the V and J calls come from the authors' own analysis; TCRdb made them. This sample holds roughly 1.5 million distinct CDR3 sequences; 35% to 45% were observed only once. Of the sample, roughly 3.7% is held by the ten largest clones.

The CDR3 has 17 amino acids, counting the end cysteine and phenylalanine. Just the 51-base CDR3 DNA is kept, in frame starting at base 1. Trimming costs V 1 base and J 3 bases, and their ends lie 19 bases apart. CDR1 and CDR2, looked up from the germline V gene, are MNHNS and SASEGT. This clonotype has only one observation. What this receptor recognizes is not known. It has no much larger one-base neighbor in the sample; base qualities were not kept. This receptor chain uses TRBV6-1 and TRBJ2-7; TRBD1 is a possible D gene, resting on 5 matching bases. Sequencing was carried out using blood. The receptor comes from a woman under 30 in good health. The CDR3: CASSEGAGPTLFYEQYF. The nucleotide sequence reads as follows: TGTGCCAGCAGTGAAGGGGCAGGGCCCACCCTTTTCTACGAGCAGTACTTC.